These 18 T cell receptor beta chains were all obtained from the same sample, sequenced in a study of blood T cell repertoires in COVID-19. Clones were sequenced by immunoSEQ multiplex PCR, and TCRdb holds only the in-frame ones, with some missing. Altogether tens of thousands of clones are present, about 80% being singletons, with the ten largest covering less than 8%. The sequenced sample consisted of peripheral blood. The receptors derive from a man aged 30 to 39 with COVID-19, enrolled during active disease.

The chain joins TRBV28 to TRBJ1-1, with 7 bases fitting TRBD1. J gave up 5 bases and V 6 bases, and 12 bases lay outside the gene matches. This CDR3 region has 15 residues. Germline CDR1 is MDHEN and CDR2 is SYDVKM. The CDR3 region has the DNA TGTGCCAGCAGCTTAGACAGGGTGAGGGTGACTGAAGCTTTCTTT. Its protein is CASSLDRVRVTEAFF.

This chain connects TRBV2 to TRBJ2-3; TRBD2 matches at 9 bases. The CDR3 loop spans 15 amino acids. The germline V gene encodes CDR1 SNHLY and CDR2 FYNNEI. V dropped 4 bases and J dropped 3; count of bases not matched to a gene: 5. The CDR3 reads CASSVSGSRTDTQYF. In DNA, the CDR3 is TGTGCCAGCAGTGTTAGCGGGAGTAGGACAGATACGCAGTATTTT.

J is TRBJ2-5 and V is TRBV5-1, with 10 bases identical to TRBD1. Looked up from germline, CDR1 is SGHRS and CDR2 is YFSETQ. V gave up 0 bases and J gave up 1 base; unmatched junction bases: 0. The CDR3 has 15 residues. CDR3 nucleotides: TGCGCCAGCAGCTTGGGACAGGGGGCCCAAGAGACCCAGTACTTC. Translated: CASSLGQGAQETQYF.

The V call is TRBV28, the J call TRBJ1-3; D remains ambiguous. Germline V gene data show CDR1 as MDHEN and CDR2 as SYDVKM. V shed 3 bases and J shed 0 bases, with 9 bases lying between them. The CDR3 contains 15 residues. CDR3 DNA sequence: TGTGCCAGCAGTTTTGCTGCGGACTCTGGAAACACCATATATTTT. This encodes CASSFAADSGNTIYF.

The V call is TRBV2, the J call TRBJ2-7, with 7 nucleotides matching TRBD2. The CDR3 covers 13 residues. Trimming removed 10 bases from V and 0 bases from J; junction bases left unmatched: 6. The germline gives CDR1 SNHLY, CDR2 FYNNEI. The CDR3 DNA follows: TGTGCCACAATAGCGGGTAACTCCTACGAGCAGTACTTC. Protein: CATIAGNSYEQYF.

The chain carries TRBV28 and TRBJ2-4; TRBD1 matches at 7 bases. Germline V gene data show CDR1 as MDHEN and CDR2 as SYDVKM. CDR3 length: 16 residues. V lost 6 bases, J lost 6 bases, and 14 bases stayed unmatched. The CDR3 DNA sequence: TGTGCCAGCAGCCACTTGCTAAGGACAGGTCTAAACATTCAGTACTTC. This codes for CASSHLLRTGLNIQYF.

This clone was detected only once. CDR3 DNA sequence: TGTGCCAGCAGCTTGAAAAGGGGCTCCTACAATGAGCAGTTCTTC. Protein product: CASSLKRGSYNEQFF. V is TRBV5-6 and J is TRBJ2-1; D is perhaps TRBD1 (5 bases). The CDR3 loop spans 15 amino acids. Trimming shortened V by 1 base and J by 0 bases, and 8 bases separated the two germline ends. The germline CDR1 and CDR2 sequences are SGHDT and YYEEEE.

In this sample, this clone turned up many times. V gene TRBV10-1 combines with J gene TRBJ1-5; D is possibly TRBD1 (5 bases). The CDR3 has 15 residues. Germline lookup yields CDR1 WNHNN and CDR2 SYGVQD (reference sequence). V gave up 10 bases and J gave up 3 bases, with 19 bases separating them. CDR3 sequence (DNA): TGCGCCAAGCAACGGGGGGGGAACAACAATCAGCCCCAGCATTTT. Translation: CAKQRGGNNNQPQHF.

The CDR3 loop is CASSLLPGETQYF. The CDR3 DNA follows: TGCGCCAGCAGCTTGTTGCCGGGGGAGACCCAGTACTTC. The rearrangement uses TRBV5-1 and TRBJ2-5, with a tentative D call TRBD2 (5 bases). CDR3 length: 13 amino acids. The V gene's germline CDR1 is SGHRS and CDR2 YFSETQ. V lost 1 base to trimming and J lost 5 bases, with 9 bases between them.

This clone was recorded once. The chain couples TRBV5-5 to TRBJ2-3; TRBD2 might be the D (6 bases). V lost 6 bases and J lost 2, with 16 bases in between. The CDR3 is 15 amino acids. CDR1 and CDR2 (germline): SGHKS, YYEKEE (reference sequence). In DNA, the CDR3 is TGTGCCAGCATCTCCGGGGGAACCCTCACAGATACGCAGTATTTT. Its protein product is CASISGGTLTDTQYF.

The V and J genes are TRBV28 and TRBJ1-5, with 11 bases matching TRBD1. With 7 bases clipped from V and 6 bases from J, the junction kept 8 bases outside the gene matches. The CDR3 covers 15 residues. Germline V gene sequence: CDR1 MDHEN, CDR2 SYDVKM. CDR3 in DNA: TGTGCCAGCACCTCCGGGACAGGGGGGGGTCAGCCCCAGCATTTT. This gives the protein CASTSGTGGGQPQHF.

The rearrangement uses TRBV5-1 and TRBJ2-7, with D possibly matching TRBD2 (5 bases). V lost 0 bases and J 3 bases, leaving 16 bases between the germline ends. The CDR3 runs 16 residues. The germline V gene encodes CDR1 SGHRS and CDR2 YFSETQ. The CDR3: CASSLGVSEIHYEQYF. In DNA, the CDR3 is TGCGCCAGCAGCTTGGGGGTTAGCGAAATCCACTACGAGCAGTACTTC.

The rearrangement uses TRBV15 and TRBJ2-5, with a possible D match to TRBD1 (6 bases). V lost 0 bases, J lost 5 bases, and 10 bases lay in between. Germline values: CDR1 LNHNV, CDR2 YYDKDF (reference sequence). The CDR3 spans 14 residues. The CDR3 DNA sequence: TGTGCCACCAGCAGAGAAGGAACAGGGGAGACCCAGTACTTC. Translated: CATSREGTGETQYF.

There are a few counts of this clone. The chain links TRBV30 to TRBJ2-7, with D hard to call. The ends were cut back, 0 bases at V and 7 bases at J, with 13 bases in the middle. The CDR3 totals 13 residues. The V gene's germline CDR1 is GTSNPN and CDR2 SVGIG (reference sequence). CDR3 protein: CAWSVTAVSEQYF. The CDR3, as DNA: TGTGCCTGGAGTGTAACTGCGGTTTCGGAGCAGTACTTC.

The table lists this clone with a few counts. The gene calls are TRBV27 and TRBJ1-5; a possible D gene is TRBD1 (5 bases). The CDR3 has 13 amino acids. V gave up 3 bases and J gave up 9 bases, with 12 bases separating them. From germline, CDR1 is MNHEY and CDR2 SMNVEV (reference sequence). CDR3 sequence reads: CASSLGGVRPQHF. The CDR3 DNA follows: TGTGCCAGCAGTTTGGGGGGGGTTAGGCCCCAGCATTTT.

This clone is a singleton in its sample. This chain links TRBV5-5 with TRBJ1-1; a weak D match, TRBD1 (5 bases). Trimming shortened V by 4 bases and J by 0 bases, and 16 bases separated the two germline ends. This CDR3 has 16 amino acids. CDR1 is SGHKS and CDR2 is YYEKEE in the germline V gene (reference sequence). The CDR3 protein is CASSLRDYIMNTEAFF. CDR3 nucleotide sequence: TGTGCCAGCAGCCTCAGGGACTACATAATGAACACTGAAGCTTTCTTT.

The chain uses TRBV24-1 and TRBJ2-3, with 8 bases identical to TRBD2. The CDR3 sequence is 14 residues long. Germline assignment: CDR1 KGHDR and CDR2 SFDVKD. V trimming: 5 bases; J trimming: 7 bases; junction bases outside the gene matches: 7. CDR3 in amino acids: CATSASGSRNTQYF. CDR3 DNA sequence: TGTGCCACCAGTGCTAGCGGGTCCAGAAATACGCAGTATTTT.

V gene TRBV2 combines with J gene TRBJ2-7; 7 bases fit TRBD2. This CDR3 contains 14 residues. Losses at the gene ends were 6 bases for V and 7 bases for J; bases not matched to a gene: 12. Germline V gene lookup returns CDR1 SNHLY and CDR2 FYNNEI. CDR3 protein: CASSELGTMAEQYF. The CDR3 region has the DNA TGTGCCAGCAGCGAACTAGGGACTATGGCGGAGCAGTACTTC. Complete variable domain (other parts from reference TRBV2 and TRBJ2-7): EPEVTQTPSHQVTQMGQEVILRCVPISNHLYFYWYRQILGQKVEFLVSFYNNEISEKSEIFDDQFSVERPDGSNFTLKIRSTKLEDSAMYFCASSELGTMAEQYFGPGTRLTVT.